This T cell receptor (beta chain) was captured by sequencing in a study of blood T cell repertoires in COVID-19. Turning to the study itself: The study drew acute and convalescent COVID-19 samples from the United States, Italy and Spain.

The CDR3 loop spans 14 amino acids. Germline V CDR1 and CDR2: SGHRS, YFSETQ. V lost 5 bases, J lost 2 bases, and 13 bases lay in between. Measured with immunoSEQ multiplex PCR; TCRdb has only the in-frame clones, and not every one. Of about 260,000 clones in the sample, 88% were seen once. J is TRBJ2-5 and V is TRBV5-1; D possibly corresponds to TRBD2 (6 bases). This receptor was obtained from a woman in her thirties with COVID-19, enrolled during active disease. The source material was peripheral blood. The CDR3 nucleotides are TGCGCCAGCAGACCCCCGGGAGTTCAAGAGACCCAGTACTTC. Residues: CASRPPGVQETQYF.